What follows is one T cell receptor (beta chain) and its context. Its specificity is not known. This entry belongs to a study of CD8 T cells in Susac syndrome. Study context: At blood draw, Susac syndrome patients were therapy-naive, on corticosteroids, or on intravenous immunoglobulin alone.

This CDR3 comprises 15 residues. V gave up 1 base and J gave up 3 bases, with 12 bases separating them. Looked up from germline, CDR1 is SGHRS and CDR2 is YFSETQ. Random-hexamer reverse transcription was applied to about 0.45 to 1 ug RNA. MiXCR, run by TCRdb on the immunoSEQ multiplex PCR reads, gives a single entry per CDR3 protein. The sample records roughly 190,000 distinct CDR3 sequences, about 91% being singletons. Findings of the study overall: Within Susac syndrome CD4+ T cell repertoires, clonal expansion was not evident.

The TCR was taken from a human donor with Susac syndrome. Sequencing was carried out using CD4+ T cells from PBMCs. The chain joins TRBV5-1 to TRBJ2-3; D unresolved. CDR3 sequence: CASSLSWGLTDTQYF. In DNA, the CDR3 is TGCGCCAGCAGCTTGTCTTGGGGTTTGACAGATACGCAGTATTTT.